One and the same sample provided the 12 T cell receptor beta chains below, sequenced in a study of spatial heterogeneity in lung cancer. Study results and limitations: It was found that expanded intratumoral alpha and beta TCR counts tracked tumor mutation counts.

Their antigens remain unidentified. From the 5' RACE reads, TCRdb called clonotypes with MiXCR, one entry per CDR3 protein. The sample lists some 15,000 distinct CDR3 sequences, around 4.7% occurring once. Regarding time point: sample taken at primary tumor resection. The specimen comprised lung tumor tissue, sampled at surgery. The receptor set was obtained from a female donor with early-stage non-small cell lung cancer.

This clonotype was seen at least ten times. This beta chain is an unintended read in a library built for alpha chains; its size means little. This chain connects TRBV5-4 to TRBJ2-2; 7 bases align to TRBD1. Germline CDR1 and CDR2: SGHNT and YYREEE (reference sequence). The CDR3 is 19 amino acids. J gave up 8 bases and V 4 bases, and 23 bases lay outside the gene matches. The CDR3 coding sequence is TGTGCCAGCAGCCCTCATCCCCCACAGGGGTCAAGGGCAAAGGGGGAGCTGTTTTTT. This sequence encodes CASSPHPPQGSRAKGELFF.

This clonotype showed up just a few times. This beta chain represents an off-target read in a library built for alpha chains; its size is of limited meaning. The CDR3 nucleotides read TGCGCCAGCGAGGTCCGGGCGGGGTACTACGAGCAGTACTTC. Its protein is CASEVRAGYYEQYF. This chain links TRBV4-1 with TRBJ2-7; D is possibly TRBD2 (6 bases). Germline CDR1 reads MGHRA; CDR2 reads YSYEKL. V was trimmed by 8 bases and J by 3 bases, leaving 17 bases between them. CDR3 length equals 14 residues.

In its sample, this clonotype was seen many times. The size of this beta chain means little, since it is a stray read in a library made for alpha chains. The gene calls are TRBV5-1 and TRBJ2-5; D is undetermined. Trimming removed 5 bases at V and 5 bases at J, with 10 bases between. The CDR3 has 12 amino acids. The germline gives CDR1 SGHRS, CDR2 YFSETQ. CDR3 nucleotide sequence: TGCGCCAGCAGGGGCGAATGGGAGACCCAGTACTTC. Translated, it gives CASRGEWETQYF.

The table lists this clonotype with many counts. The library was designed around alpha chains, so this beta chain is a stray read whose abundance carries little weight. V gene TRBV20-1 combines with J gene TRBJ1-4; D not certain. The CDR3 runs to 12 residues. Germline V gives CDR1 DFQATT, CDR2 SNEGSKA (reference sequence). With 5 bases removed from V and 3 bases from J, the gap between germline ends came to 7 bases. The CDR3 nucleotides read TGCAGTGCTGAGGGAGCTAATGAAAAACTGTTTTTT. Its protein product is CSAEGANEKLFF.

Regarding this clonotype: The library was designed around alpha chains, so this beta chain is a stray read whose abundance carries little weight. J is TRBJ1-1 and V is TRBV11-2; D gene ambiguous. The CDR3 extends over 13 amino acids. The germline V and J ends were trimmed by 5 bases and 0 bases, with 7 bases remaining between them. The V gene's germline CDR1 is SGHAT and CDR2 FQNNGV. The CDR3 sequence is CASSQTLNTEAFF. Written as DNA, the CDR3 is TGTGCCAGCAGCCAAACCTTGAACACTGAAGCTTTCTTT. Combining the CDR3 with reference TRBV11-2 and TRBJ1-1 gives the whole variable domain EAGVAQSPRYKIIEKRQSVAFWCNPISGHATLYWYQQILGQGPKLLIQFQNNGVVDDSQLPKDRFSAERLKGVDSTLKIQPAKLEDSAVYLCASSQTLNTEAFFGQGTRLTVV.

This clonotype showed up just a few times. The size of this beta chain means little, since it is a stray read in a library made for alpha chains. The chain uses TRBV6-1 and TRBJ1-4; no reliable D call. This CDR3 region has 13 residues. V shed 6 bases and J shed 0 bases, with 5 bases lying between them. CDR1 MNHNS and CDR2 SASEGT come from the germline V gene. The CDR3 protein is CASSLATNEKLFF. CDR3 bases: TGTGCCAGCAGCCTTGCAACTAATGAAAAACTGTTTTTT.

This clonotype is labeled medium-sized (0.01 to 0.1%). A library prepared for alpha chains yielded this beta chain as an off-target read; its size is of little meaning. The chain recombines TRBV29-1 with TRBJ2-1; perhaps TRBD1 as D (6 bases). V lost 5 bases and J lost 8, with 13 bases in between. Germline assignment: CDR1 SQVTM and CDR2 ANQGSEA. The CDR3 runs 12 residues. CDR3 amino acids: CSVTGSIDEQFF. CDR3 DNA: TGCAGCGTTACAGGGAGCATCGATGAGCAGTTCTTC.

In regard to this clonotype: In a library made to pick up alpha chains, this beta chain is a stray read with a size that means little. This chain's CDR3 is CASSLELSGGRKDTQYF. As DNA, the CDR3 is TGTGCCAGCAGCTTGGAGTTGAGCGGGGGGCGTAAAGATACGCAGTATTTT. The chain uses TRBV5-5 and TRBJ2-3; 9 positions match TRBD2. V lost 0 bases to trimming and J lost 5 bases; unmatched junction nucleotides: 10. The CDR3 sequence is 17 residues long. CDR1 is SGHKS, CDR2 YYEKEE, per germline (reference sequence).

This clonotype occurred many times. This beta chain lies outside the target of a library built for alpha chains; its clone size means little. The chain uses TRBV6-1 and TRBJ1-4; D ambiguous. V lost 7 bases, J lost 11 bases, and 23 bases lay in between. Germline V gene lookup returns CDR1 MNHNS and CDR2 SASEGT. The CDR3 length is 15 residues. This CDR3 is CASNGRTRLGWKLFF. CDR3 bases: TGTGCCAGCAACGGAAGGACCCGACTAGGTTGGAAACTGTTTTTT.

This clonotype was picked up many times. Because this beta chain is a stray read in a library intended to capture alpha chains, its abundance should not be given much weight. The genes are TRBV6-5 and TRBJ2-2; no clear D gene. CDR1 and CDR2 from the germline V gene are MNHEY and SVGAGI. The CDR3 has 17 residues. V was pared by 0 bases and J by 2 bases, with 13 bases between. The CDR3 region has the DNA TGTGCCAGCAGTTACTCGACGGGCCCCTTTAACACCGGGGAGCTGTTTTTT. This sequence encodes CASSYSTGPFNTGELFF.

This clonotype showed up many times. This beta chain represents an off-target read in a library built for alpha chains; its size is of limited meaning. DNA for the CDR3: TGTGCCAGCAGCTTGAGCGGGACTATGGACTATGGCTACACCTTC. This encodes CASSLSGTMDYGYTF. The chain uses TRBV7-2 and TRBJ1-2, with D maybe TRBD1 (5 bases). Germline values: CDR1 SGHTA, CDR2 FQGNSA. This CDR3 is 15 amino acids long. V shed 3 bases and J shed 3 bases, with 14 bases lying between them.

This clonotype was recorded a few times. Found in a library prepared for alpha chains, this beta chain is an off-target read, and its abundance has little meaning. The chain is built from TRBV5-1 and TRBJ1-2; 8 bases match TRBD1. V lost 4 bases to trimming and J lost 2 bases; unmatched junction nucleotides: 10. The CDR3 loop spans 16 amino acids. Germline V lookup: CDR1 SGHRS, CDR2 YFSETQ. Written as DNA, the CDR3 is TGCGCCAGCAGCCCGGGGGCGGACAGGGCCAACTATGGCTACACCTTC. It specifies CASSPGADRANYGYTF.